Shown below are 20 T cell receptor beta chains from a single sample sequenced in a study of blood T cells in healthy people across ages. With a J-beta primer mix and a sample-barcoded 5' primer, a second PCR ran roughly 6 to 11 cycles. MiXCR, applied by TCRdb to the 5' RACE reads, yields one record per CDR3 protein. This sample has 1.5 million to 2 million distinct CDR3 sequences; roughly two fifths occur once, and the top ten carry around 23%. The sequencing input was blood. These receptors all stem from a human donor in good health.

This chain joins TRBV6-6 and TRBJ2-1, with TRBD1 matching over 8 bases. Germline CDR1 is MNHNY and CDR2 is SVGAGI (reference sequence). Losses at the gene ends were 2 bases for V and 3 bases for J; bases not matched to a gene: 6. The CDR3 loop spans 16 amino acids. The CDR3 here is CASSYGTGLNYNEQFF. The CDR3, as DNA: TGTGCCAGCAGTTACGGGACAGGTCTTAACTACAATGAGCAGTTCTTC.

This sequence joins TRBV5-1 and TRBJ1-2; the D is unclear. Trimming took off 1 base at V and 3 bases at J, with 7 bases between the two ends. The CDR3 consists of 13 residues. Germline CDR1 is SGHRS and CDR2 is YFSETQ. The CDR3, as DNA: TGCGCCAGCAGCTTGTTTTTGGACTATGGCTACACCTTC. This codes for CASSLFLDYGYTF.

The rearrangement links TRBV5-6 to TRBJ1-1; D ambiguous. The CDR3 extends over 15 amino acids. Germline CDR1 is SGHDT and CDR2 is YYEEEE. The V end lost 3 bases, the J end lost 6 bases, and 18 bases lay between the germline ends. In nucleotides, the CDR3 is TGTGCCAGCAGCTCAACCAAAGGAACAAGGGCTGAAGCTTTCTTT. Encoded protein: CASSSTKGTRAEAFF.

This clonotype was picked up a small number of times. The rearrangement links TRBV7-8 to TRBJ1-4; D might be TRBD1 (5 bases). Germline CDR1 and CDR2: SGHVS and FQNEAQ. The CDR3 loop spans 16 amino acids. The V end lost 3 bases, the J end lost 4 bases, and 15 bases lay between the germline ends. As DNA, the CDR3 is TGTGCCAGCAGCTTGGGACGGCTATGGGGTAATGAAAAACTGTTTTTT. Protein: CASSLGRLWGNEKLFF.

A note on this clonotype: The junction does not match germline at one end; this may be a read error. The rearrangement links TRBV12-3 or TRBV12-4 to TRBJ1-2; D gene ambiguous. This CDR3 spans 17 amino acids. CDR3 nucleotide sequence: TGTGCCAGCAGTTTAAGGTTTTCCTGGAAAGGGTCCTATGGCCACACCTTC. Translating it yields CASSLRFSWKGSYGHTF.

This chain links TRBV7-2 with TRBJ1-6, with TRBD1 matching over 9 bases. J gave up 9 bases and V 1 base, and 7 bases lay outside the gene matches. The V gene's germline CDR1 is SGHTA and CDR2 FQGNSA. The CDR3 sequence is 16 residues long. CDR3 sequence: CASSLVSDRGTSPLHF. Written as DNA, the CDR3 is TGTGCCAGCAGCTTAGTAAGCGACAGGGGGACTTCACCCCTCCACTTT.

The sample holds a few counts of this clonotype. The rearrangement links TRBV27 to TRBJ2-7; a weak D match, TRBD1 (6 bases). CDR1 MNHEY and CDR2 SMNVEV come from the germline V gene (reference sequence). V was cut by 2 bases and J by 7 bases, with 18 bases left in between. The CDR3 has 15 amino acids. CDR3 in DNA: TGTGCCAGCAGTTTAGGACCCAGGGGAGTAATGGAGCAGTACTTC. Its protein product is CASSLGPRGVMEQYF.

The chain uses TRBV2 and TRBJ2-2; D is unresolved. In germline, CDR1 is SNHLY, CDR2 FYNNEI. This CDR3 spans 13 amino acids. Trimming pared 2 bases from V and 1 base from J, leaving 2 bases between. CDR3 in amino acids: CASSEQNTGELFF. The CDR3 nucleotides are TGTGCCAGCAGTGAACAGAACACCGGGGAGCTGTTTTTT.

This clonotype was picked up a small number of times. The chain employs TRBV4-2 and TRBJ1-2; D is perhaps TRBD1 (6 bases). The ends were cut back, 1 base at V and 7 bases at J, with 10 bases in the middle. This CDR3 comprises 13 residues. The germline CDR1 and CDR2 sequences are LGHNA and YNFKEQ. In DNA form, the CDR3 reads TGTGCCAGCAGCCAAGGAGGGGGACGTGGCTACACCTTC. Its translation: CASSQGGGRGYTF.

This clonotype was counted only a few times. The V call is TRBV6-4, the J call TRBJ1-1; TRBD1 agrees at 8 bases. Losses at the gene ends were 4 bases for V and 4 bases for J; bases not matched to a gene: 5. The CDR3 is 14 amino acids. Germline V gene lookup returns CDR1 MRHNA and CDR2 SNTAGT. CDR3 bases: TGTGCCAGCAGTGCCCAGGGGGCTAGCACTGAAGCTTTCTTT. This translates into CASSAQGASTEAFF.

This clonotype showed up just a few times. The chain uses TRBV12-3 or TRBV12-4 and TRBJ1-5; TRBD1 might be the D (5 bases). This CDR3 has 17 amino acids. The V and J ends lost 6 bases and 6 bases respectively, with 24 bases between them. The CDR3 region is CASSRTPGTGGGQPQHF. The CDR3 DNA reads as TGTGCCAGCAGCCGCACCCCAGGCACAGGAGGAGGTCAGCCCCAGCATTTT.

This clonotype was picked up a small number of times. The V and J genes are TRBV6-1 and TRBJ2-6; D is uncertain. CDR3 length equals 17 residues. Germline V gene sequence: CDR1 MNHNS, CDR2 SASEGT. Trimming removed 10 bases at V and 2 bases at J, with 21 bases between. The CDR3 DNA is TGTGCCAAAAACCGGGCCTCCTGCGTCCCTGGGGCCAACGTCCTGACTTTC. Encoded protein: CAKNRASCVPGANVLTF.

Only a few counts were recorded for this clonotype. This chain joins TRBV11-2 and TRBJ2-3, with TRBD2 as a possible D gene (6 bases). The germline CDR1 and CDR2 sequences are SGHAT and FQNNGV. V was shortened by 1 base and J by 5 bases, with 13 bases between the two germline ends. CDR3 size: 15 residues. In nucleotides, the CDR3 is TGTGCCAGCAGCTTAGTTGGCGGGGATGGAGATACGCAGTATTTT. Translated: CASSLVGGDGDTQYF.

This clonotype was observed a few times. The chain combines TRBV5-1 with TRBJ2-1; 8 bases line up with TRBD1. The junction had 8 bases not matched to a gene; V was cut back by 2 bases and J by 7 bases. There are 15 residues in the CDR3. Germline lookup yields CDR1 SGHRS and CDR2 YFSETQ. CDR3 residues: CASSFLGQGRNEQFF. DNA of the CDR3: TGCGCCAGCAGCTTTTTAGGACAGGGACGAAATGAGCAGTTCTTC.

V usage is TRBV3-1 and J usage is TRBJ2-1; D is possibly TRBD1 or TRBD2 (5 bases each). Germline CDR1 is LGHDT and CDR2 is YNNKEL (reference sequence). The CDR3 contains 15 residues. The V end lost 1 base, the J end lost 5 bases, and 12 bases lay between the germline ends. The CDR3 coding sequence is TGTGCCAGCAGCCAAGGTCTTTGGGGGAACAATGAGCAGTTCTTC. Encoded protein: CASSQGLWGNNEQFF.

The gene calls are TRBV20-1 and TRBJ1-1; no reliable D call. V lost 2 bases to trimming and J lost 1 base, with 11 bases between them. Per germline, CDR1 DFQATT and CDR2 SNEGSKA (reference sequence). The CDR3 is 14 amino acids. The CDR3 DNA reads TGCAGTGCTAGACGTAATACAGAGAACACTGAAGCTTTCTTT. Translated, it gives CSARRNTENTEAFF.

As concerns this clonotype: A much larger clone lies one base from this, so it may be a read error. This sequence joins TRBV3-1 and TRBJ2-1, with a weak D call TRBD2 (6 bases). The CDR3 extends over 16 amino acids. Germline lookup yields CDR1 LGHDT and CDR2 YNNKEL (reference sequence). The CDR3 protein is CASSQGHGRRYNGQFF. In DNA form, the CDR3 reads TGTGCCAGCAGCCAAGGACACGGGAGACGGTACAATGGGCAGTTCTTC.

This clonotype appeared a few times. This sequence joins TRBV2 and TRBJ2-7; 8 bases map to TRBD1. This CDR3 has 14 residues. V lost 7 bases, J lost 5 bases, and 10 bases stayed unmatched. Germline loops: CDR1 SNHLY, CDR2 FYNNEI. This CDR3 is CASIRGRTGNEQYF. CDR3 nucleotides: TGTGCCAGCATTAGGGGGCGGACAGGGAACGAGCAGTACTTC.

V is TRBV20-1 and J is TRBJ1-6; a possible D gene is TRBD1 (6 bases). Trimming left V 5 bases short and J 3 bases short, with 11 bases between. The germline gives CDR1 DFQATT, CDR2 SNEGSKA (reference sequence). This CDR3 has 14 amino acids. The CDR3 nucleotides are TGCAGTGCTCTACAGGGTTTCTATAATTCACCCCTCCACTTT. Translating it yields CSALQGFYNSPLHF.

A note on this clonotype: Germline is not matched at one junction end, which may reflect a read error. The DNA of the CDR3 is TGTGCCAGCGGGAACAGGGGTTATGGCTACATCTTC. As protein: CASGNRGYGYIF. This chain connects TRBV7-9 to TRBJ1-2; 7 bases fit TRBD1. CDR3 size: 12 residues. Germline values: CDR1 SEHNR, CDR2 FQNEAQ (reference sequence). The full variable domain, with the rest looked up from reference TRBV7-9 and TRBJ1-2, is DTGVSQNPRHKITKRGQNVTFRCDPISEHNRLYWYRQTLGQGPEFLTYFQNEAQLEKSRLLSDRFSAERPKGSFSTLEIQRTEQGDSAMYLCASGNRGYGYIFGSGTRLTVV.